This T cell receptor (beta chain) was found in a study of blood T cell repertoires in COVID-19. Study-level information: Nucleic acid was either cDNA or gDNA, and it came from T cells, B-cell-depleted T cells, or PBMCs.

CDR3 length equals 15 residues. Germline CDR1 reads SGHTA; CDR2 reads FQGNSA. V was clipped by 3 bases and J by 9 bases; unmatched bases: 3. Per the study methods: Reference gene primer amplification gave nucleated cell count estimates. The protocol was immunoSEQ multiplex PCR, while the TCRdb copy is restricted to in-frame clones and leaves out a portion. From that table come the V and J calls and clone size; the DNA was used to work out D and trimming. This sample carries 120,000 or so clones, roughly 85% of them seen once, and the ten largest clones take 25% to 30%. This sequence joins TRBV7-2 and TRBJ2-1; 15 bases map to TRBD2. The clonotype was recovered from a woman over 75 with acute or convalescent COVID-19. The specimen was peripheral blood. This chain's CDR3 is CASSLGLAGGSEQFF. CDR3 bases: TGTGCCAGCAGCTTGGGACTAGCGGGGGGAAGTGAGCAGTTCTTC.